Each of the 21 T cell receptor beta chains below was sequenced from the same sample in a study of shared clonotypes between healthy human individuals. Sequencing was performed with immunoSEQ multiplex PCR; in TCRdb, only in-frame clones are kept and a portion is missing. The profile shows under 600,000 clones, more than 95% of them singletons. Input material: naive CD4+ T cells sorted from blood. The subset: CD45RA+ positively selected. The receptors stem from a woman between 25 and 40 years old in good health.

This chain connects TRBV7-2 to TRBJ2-7; D not resolved. Per germline, CDR1 SGHTA and CDR2 FQGNSA. The CDR3 contains 16 residues. Trimming left V 4 bases short and J 1 base short, with 17 bases between. The CDR3, as DNA: TGTGCCAGCAGCTACCGACTGGGTCCCGGGTCCTACGAGCAGTACTTC. It encodes CASSYRLGPGSYEQYF. The full variable domain, completed using reference TRBV7-2 and TRBJ2-7, is GAGVSQSPSNKVTEKGKDVELRCDPISGHTALYWYRQSLGQGLEFLIYFQGNSAPDKSGLPSDRFSAERTGGSVSTLTIQRTQQEDSAVYLCASSYRLGPGSYEQYFGPGTRLTVT.

V usage is TRBV7-2 and J usage is TRBJ2-3; D is unresolved. V was cut by 1 base and J by 6 bases, with 8 bases left in between. From germline, CDR1 is SGHTA and CDR2 FQGNSA. The CDR3 runs to 13 residues. The DNA for the CDR3 is TGTGCCAGCAGCTTAGAAGCATGGGATACGCAGTATTTT. This translates into CASSLEAWDTQYF.

In this sample, this clone turned up once. The rearrangement joins TRBV19 to TRBJ2-7, with D possibly matching TRBD2 (6 bases). The germline V and J ends were trimmed by 3 bases and 6 bases, with 9 bases remaining between them. Germline V gene sequence: CDR1 LNHDA, CDR2 SQIVND (reference sequence). The CDR3 contains 12 residues. The CDR3 DNA follows: TGTGCCAGTAGTATTTCGGAGGGCGAGCAGTACTTC. Protein sequence: CASSISEGEQYF.

This clone turned up a few times. This rearrangement joins TRBV7-8 to TRBJ1-1, with 8 bases lining up with TRBD1. CDR1 is SGHVS, CDR2 FQNEAQ, per germline. The V and J ends lost 5 bases and 5 bases, in that order; junction bases with no gene match: 4. This CDR3 is built from 13 residues. The CDR3 spells CASSAQGVTEAFF. CDR3 coding DNA: TGTGCCAGCAGCGCACAGGGGGTTACTGAAGCTTTCTTT.

The rearrangement joins TRBV6-1 to TRBJ1-1, with D uncertain. The CDR3 length is 13 residues. From germline, CDR1 is MNHNS and CDR2 SASEGT. Trimming took off 8 bases at V and 4 bases at J, with 14 bases between the two ends. CDR3 loop: CASRGRRVTEAFF. The DNA of the CDR3 is TGTGCCAGCCGTGGACGGCGGGTCACTGAAGCTTTCTTT.

This chain connects TRBV10-3 to TRBJ2-4; 7 nucleotides match TRBD1. CDR3 length equals 18 residues. The germline gives CDR1 ENHRY, CDR2 SYGVKD. The V segment lost 2 bases and the J segment 1 base; nucleotides outside the gene matches: 11. CDR3 protein: CAISERYAQQGAKNIQYF. In DNA, the CDR3 is TGTGCCATCAGTGAGCGATACGCCCAACAGGGGGCCAAAAACATTCAGTACTTC.

The genes are TRBV11-2 and TRBJ2-7; no firm D call. V lost 0 bases and J lost 1, with 10 bases in between. The germline V gene encodes CDR1 SGHAT and CDR2 FQNNGV. The CDR3 covers 15 residues. In nucleotides, the CDR3 is TGTGCCAGCAGCTTAGATTCATCGAGGTCCTACGAGCAGTACTTC. Its translation: CASSLDSSRSYEQYF. The full variable domain, rest sourced from reference TRBV11-2 and TRBJ2-7, is EAGVAQSPRYKIIEKRQSVAFWCNPISGHATLYWYQQILGQGPKLLIQFQNNGVVDDSQLPKDRFSAERLKGVDSTLKIQPAKLEDSAVYLCASSLDSSRSYEQYFGPGTRLTVT.

The chain combines TRBV5-1 with TRBJ2-3, with 7 bases fitting TRBD2. Germline V CDR1 and CDR2: SGHRS, YFSETQ. Trimming cost V 6 bases and J 0 bases; bases outside gene matches: 4. The length of the CDR3 is 14 residues. CDR3 loop: CASTAGPSTDTQYF. The CDR3 DNA is TGCGCCAGCACAGCGGGACCTAGCACAGATACGCAGTATTTT.

The chain recombines TRBV15 with TRBJ2-3, with TRBD2 identical over 8 bases. This CDR3 is 19 amino acids long. The germline V gene has CDR1 LNHNV and CDR2 YYDKDF (reference sequence). V gave up 3 bases and J gave up 7 bases; unmatched junction bases: 21. CDR3 loop: CATSSPDRVGIAGKHTQYF. As DNA, the CDR3 is TGTGCCACCAGCAGTCCGGATCGGGTTGGGATAGCGGGAAAGCATACGCAGTATTTT.

The rearrangement uses TRBV11-3 and TRBJ2-2; 7 nucleotides line up with TRBD1. The CDR3 is 17 amino acids. Germline V gene lookup returns CDR1 SGHNT and CDR2 YENEEA. The junction had 9 bases not matched to a gene; V was cut back by 5 bases and J by 0 bases. The CDR3 here is CASSPFPGQTNTGELFF. As DNA, the CDR3 is TGTGCCAGCAGCCCGTTCCCGGGACAGACGAACACCGGGGAGCTGTTTTTT.

The V gene is TRBV27, the J gene TRBJ2-7; 7 bases fit TRBD1. The CDR3 spans 14 residues. Germline-derived CDR1 and CDR2 are MNHEY and SMNVEV (reference sequence). With 4 bases clipped from V and 4 bases from J, the junction kept 7 bases outside the gene matches. The CDR3 region is CASSSTGSGYEQYF. As DNA, the CDR3 is TGTGCCAGCAGTTCGACAGGGAGTGGTTACGAGCAGTACTTC.

This clone was recorded only once. V usage is TRBV7-8 and J usage is TRBJ2-5, with D tentatively TRBD1 (6 bases). The V gene's germline CDR1 is SGHVS and CDR2 FQNEAQ. V lost 7 bases, J lost 4 bases, and 22 bases lay in between. The CDR3 extends over 16 amino acids. The CDR3 sequence is CASTPRRGGIPETQYF. The CDR3 DNA reads as TGTGCCAGCACCCCCCGTAGAGGGGGAATACCAGAGACCCAGTACTTC. Full variable domain (outside the CDR3, taken from reference TRBV7-8 and TRBJ2-5): GAGVSQSPRYKVAKRGQDVALRCDPISGHVSLFWYQQALGQGPEFLTYFQNEAQLDKSGLPSDRFFAERPEGSVSTLKIQRTQQEDSAVYLCASTPRRGGIPETQYFGPGTRLLVL.

This chain connects TRBV7-9 to TRBJ2-4; D gene uncertain. From germline, CDR1 is SEHNR and CDR2 FQNEAQ (reference sequence). V was shortened by 5 bases and J by 1 base, with 9 bases between the two germline ends. This CDR3 contains 14 residues. CDR3 coding DNA: TGTGCCAGCAGCAGAGACGGGGCCAAAAACATTCAGTACTTC. Translating gives CASSRDGAKNIQYF.

CDR3 coding DNA: TGTGCCAGTAGTCCCGGGACAGACCGAGCCGACGAGCAGTACTTC. This codes for CASSPGTDRADEQYF. This chain uses TRBV19 with TRBJ2-7, with TRBD1 matching 7 bases. The CDR3 spans 15 residues. Germline V CDR1 and CDR2: LNHDA, SQIVND (reference sequence). Trimming cost V 5 bases and J 5 bases; bases outside gene matches: 12.

The V gene is TRBV10-1, the J gene TRBJ1-1; TRBD1 agrees at 8 bases. The CDR3 covers 14 residues. From germline, CDR1 is WNHNN and CDR2 SYGVQD (reference sequence). Trimming cost V 6 bases and J 7 bases; bases outside gene matches: 10. The DNA of the CDR3 is TGCGCCAGCAGCGAACCGGGACAGGACCGTGAAGCTTTCTTT. It is translated as CASSEPGQDREAFF.

CDR3 protein: CASGALADYNEQFF. The CDR3 DNA is TGCGCCAGCGGCGCACTAGCGGATTACAATGAGCAGTTCTTC. The chain has TRBV5-1 and TRBJ2-1; TRBD2 agrees at 8 bases. Per the germline V gene, CDR1 is SGHRS and CDR2 is YFSETQ. CDR3 length: 14 residues. V was pared by 7 bases and J by 4 bases, with 7 bases of the junction left unmatched.

The rearrangement joins TRBV6-1 to TRBJ1-1; 10 bases line up with TRBD1. The CDR3 has 14 amino acids. The trim removed 6 bases at V and 7 bases at J, leaving 8 bases unmatched. CDR1 and CDR2 (germline): MNHNS, SASEGT. CDR3 protein: CASRTRQGAGEAFF. DNA for the CDR3: TGTGCCAGCAGAACCCGACAGGGGGCAGGTGAAGCTTTCTTT.

The chain carries TRBV28 and TRBJ1-2; D might be TRBD1 (6 bases). This CDR3 is 14 amino acids long. Germline loops: CDR1 MDHEN, CDR2 SYDVKM. The ends were cut back, 7 bases at V and 3 bases at J, with 15 bases in the middle. Here the CDR3 reads CASNPGADHYGYTF. As DNA, the CDR3 is TGTGCCAGCAACCCAGGGGCAGACCACTATGGCTACACCTTC.

CDR3 nucleotide sequence: TGTGCCATCAGTGAGTCGTTGGGGTATCGGGAGACCCAGTACTTC. It translates to CAISESLGYRETQYF. The V gene is TRBV10-3, the J gene TRBJ2-5; D not resolved. Germline V gives CDR1 ENHRY, CDR2 SYGVKD. With 0 bases removed from V and 5 bases from J, the gap between germline ends came to 13 bases. This CDR3 is built from 15 residues.

The DNA for the CDR3 is TGTGCCAGCACTGTCGGAACACTTCCCCTCCACTTT. It encodes CASTVGTLPLHF. The chain has TRBV28 and TRBJ1-6, with D unresolved. The CDR3 length is 12 residues. Germline CDR1 and CDR2: MDHEN and SYDVKM. Trimming stripped 7 bases from V and 13 bases from J, with 14 bases between.

The chain carries TRBV19 and TRBJ2-1; D tentatively fits TRBD1 or TRBD2 (5 bases each). Germline lookup yields CDR1 LNHDA and CDR2 SQIVND (reference sequence). Trimming removed 4 bases at V and 5 bases at J, with 15 bases between. The CDR3 extends over 15 amino acids. Here the CDR3 reads CASSNGGGINNEQFF. DNA for the CDR3: TGTGCCAGTAGTAATGGTGGGGGTATCAACAATGAGCAGTTCTTC.